This passage covers 7 T cell receptor beta chains from one sample sequenced in a study of T cell responses to AZD1222 COVID-19 vaccine. Here immunoSEQ multiplex PCR was the method, and the copy in TCRdb shows in-frame clones only, minus some. The sample comprises roughly 120,000 clones, 70% to 90% of which are singletons, and about 3.3% rests with the top ten. The sequencing here drew on peripheral blood, taken on day 0 of AZD1222 vaccination. The receptors originated from an adult in good health.

This clone was found a few times. V gene TRBV4-2 combines with J gene TRBJ1-2; 7 bases are a match to TRBD1. With 4 bases clipped from V and 0 bases from J, the junction kept 17 bases outside the gene matches. CDR3 length: 19 residues. CDR1 and CDR2 from the germline V gene are LGHNA and YNFKEQ. CDR3 in DNA: TGTGCCAGCAGCCCAGCAAGGAAGGGACAGCCAAACACTAACTATGGCTACACCTTC. It specifies CASSPARKGQPNTNYGYTF.

The rearrangement uses TRBV9 and TRBJ1-2; D is uncertain. There are 14 residues in the CDR3. The ends were cut back, 2 bases at V and 5 bases at J, with 13 bases in the middle. The germline gives CDR1 SGDLS, CDR2 YYNGEE. The DNA for the CDR3 is TGTGCCAGCAGCGTTTACGCGGAGGCGTATGGCTACACCTTC. Amino acid sequence: CASSVYAEAYGYTF.

J is TRBJ2-1 and V is TRBV11-2; 10 nucleotides align to TRBD2. Trimming at V came to 7 bases and at J to 5 bases, leaving 8 bases not matched to a gene. Per germline, CDR1 SGHAT and CDR2 FQNNGV. The CDR3 runs to 15 residues. In DNA form, the CDR3 reads TGTGCCAGCACCCGACGGACTAGCGGTGACAATGAGCAGTTCTTC. Residues: CASTRRTSGDNEQFF.

The chain carries TRBV6-5 and TRBJ1-2; 9 nucleotides align to TRBD1. V lost 8 bases and J lost 1; bases outside the gene matches: 5. There are 14 residues in the CDR3. The germline V gene encodes CDR1 MNHEY and CDR2 SVGAGI. CDR3 protein: CASAGTGNNYGYTF. CDR3 coding DNA: TGTGCCAGCGCCGGGACAGGGAATAACTATGGCTACACCTTC.

The chain combines TRBV28 with TRBJ1-6; 7 bases line up with TRBD1. Germline values: CDR1 MDHEN, CDR2 SYDVKM. The J segment lost 1 base and the V segment lost 5 bases, leaving 5 bases of the junction unmatched. CDR3 size: 16 residues. CDR3 nucleotide sequence: TGTGCCAGCAGTGGGACAGCCACATCCTATAATTCACCCCTCCACTTT. Amino acids: CASSGTATSYNSPLHF.

The chain links TRBV10-3 to TRBJ2-1, with 8 bases fitting TRBD1. Germline-derived CDR1 and CDR2 are ENHRY and SYGVKD. CDR3 length equals 15 residues. Trimming cost V 2 bases and J 3 bases; bases outside gene matches: 3. As DNA, the CDR3 is TGTGCCATCAGTGAGACCGGGACAGGCTACAATGAGCAGTTCTTC. Translating gives CAISETGTGYNEQFF.

The chain couples TRBV18 to TRBJ1-2; TRBD1 matches 10 bases. Trimming removed 5 bases from V and 6 bases from J; junction bases left unmatched: 6. CDR3 length equals 14 residues. In germline, CDR1 is KGHSH, CDR2 LQKENI. The CDR3 region has the DNA TGTGCCAGCTCAGTATTAGGGACAGGGGATGGCTACACCTTC. It yields the protein CASSVLGTGDGYTF.